This T cell receptor beta chain was identified in a study of blood T cells in healthy people across ages. Study-wide findings and caveats: Age showed a roughly linear inverse relationship with TCR beta diversity per million T cells. Total diversity from one million sequenced T cells was likely underestimated. Long-lived and aged donors differed, with more naive CD4+ cells and higher diversity in the long-lived.

Per germline, CDR1 DFQATT and CDR2 SNEGSKA (reference sequence). The CDR3 is made up of 14 amino acids. The draw of peripheral blood yielded ten milliliters from each donor. Using a J-beta primer mix together with a sample-barcoded 5' primer, a second PCR was run for about 6 to 11 cycles. One entry per CDR3 protein results from TCRdb running MiXCR on the 5' RACE reads. The sample includes some 920,000 distinct CDR3 sequences, approximately 50% of them seen just once. As for this clonotype: Its antigen is not known.

J is TRBJ2-1 and V is TRBV20-1; TRBD1 is a possible D gene (6 bases). Judging by the DNA end, TRBJ2-7 fits better; the J call may be wrong. The sample consisted of blood. The TCR originated in a woman aged 55-69 years in good health. CDR3 sequence reads: CSARVKPGHPEQYF. The CDR3 bases are TGCAGTGCTAGAGTCAAACCGGGACATCCGGAGCAGTACTTC.